Listed below are T cell receptor beta chains from one sample, sequenced in a study of blood T cell repertoires in COVID-19. Using immunoSEQ multiplex PCR, the repertoire was profiled, and TCRdb retains in-frame clones only, with some absent. Of some 150,000 clones listed, around 91% are singletons. Input material: peripheral blood. The receptors stem from a woman aged 40 to 50 with acute or convalescent COVID-19. Each CDR3 is given with its conserved first and last residue. Fields, in order: D gene, J gene, clone size, V gene, CDR3 protein, CDR3 DNA. The D gene is left open where the match is weak. Size is omitted from some rows. Given values are once, few, many or a class for expanded clones.

d_gene: NA
j_gene: TRBJ1-6
abundance: NA
v_gene: TRBV3-1/TRBV3-2
CDR3aa: CASSLRGRVGWRSPLHF
CDR3nt: TGTGCCAGCAGCCTAAGAGGGAGGGTAGGTTGGCGGTCACCCCTCCACTTT

d_gene: NA
j_gene: TRBJ2-7
abundance: NA
v_gene: TRBV9
CDR3aa: CASSVDGSAPYEQYF
CDR3nt: TGTGCCAGCAGCGTAGATGGTAGCGCCCCCTACGAGCAGTACTTC

d_gene: TRBD1
j_gene: TRBJ1-5
abundance: few
v_gene: TRBV19
CDR3aa: CASSMGSGGRDQPQHF
CDR3nt: TGTGCCAGTAGTATGGGATCAGGGGGCCGGGATCAGCCCCAGCATTTT

d_gene: NA
j_gene: TRBJ1-2
abundance: NA
v_gene: TRBV4-2
CDR3aa: CASSQDDWRGGYGYTF
CDR3nt: TGTGCCAGCAGCCAAGATGATTGGAGGGGCGGGTATGGCTACACCTTC

d_gene: TRBD1
j_gene: TRBJ2-1
abundance: once
v_gene: TRBV5-1
CDR3aa: CASSFPGQGAGLDRINEQFF
CDR3nt: TGCGCCAGCAGCTTCCCGGGACAGGGGGCTGGTCTAGACCGAATCAATGAGCAGTTCTTC

d_gene: TRBD2
j_gene: TRBJ2-1
abundance: NA
v_gene: TRBV5-4
CDR3aa: CASSLGGGPYNEQFF
CDR3nt: TGTGCCAGCAGCTTGGGGGGGGGACCCTACAATGAGCAGTTCTTC

d_gene: NA
j_gene: TRBJ2-1
abundance: NA
v_gene: TRBV27
CDR3aa: CASSLYGEGTHNEQFF
CDR3nt: TGTGCCAGCAGTTTATATGGGGAGGGGACACACAATGAGCAGTTCTTC

d_gene: NA
j_gene: TRBJ2-1
abundance: NA
v_gene: TRBV11-3
CDR3aa: CASSFTSQEQFF
CDR3nt: TGTGCCAGCAGCTTCACTAGCCAGGAGCAGTTCTTC

d_gene: NA
j_gene: TRBJ2-1
abundance: NA
v_gene: TRBV12-1
CDR3aa: CASSFVGLAGGPGQFF
CDR3nt: TGTGCCAGCAGCTTTGTGGGACTAGCGGGGGGCCCCGGGCAGTTCTTC

d_gene: NA
j_gene: TRBJ1-6
abundance: NA
v_gene: TRBV30
CDR3aa: CAWSVPRNNSPLHF
CDR3nt: TGTGCCTGGAGTGTACCCAGAAATAATTCACCCCTCCACTTT

d_gene: NA
j_gene: TRBJ2-7
abundance: NA
v_gene: TRBV6-6
CDR3aa: CASSSLVRYEQYF
CDR3nt: TGTGCCAGCAGCAGTCTAGTGCGGTACGAGCAGTACTTC

d_gene: NA
j_gene: TRBJ1-1
abundance: once
v_gene: TRBV5-1
CDR3aa: CASSLEPGLTEAFF
CDR3nt: TGCGCCAGCAGCTTGGAGCCGGGACTCACTGAAGCTTTCTTT

d_gene: TRBD1
j_gene: TRBJ1-6
abundance: NA
v_gene: TRBV3-1/TRBV3-2
CDR3aa: CASSQESGDRVYSPLHF
CDR3nt: TGTGCCAGCAGCCAAGAGAGTGGAGACAGGGTTTATTCACCCCTCCACTTT

d_gene: NA
j_gene: TRBJ2-3
abundance: NA
v_gene: TRBV7-3
CDR3aa: CASSIDLIGTQYF
CDR3nt: TGTGCCAGCAGCATTGACTTGATTGGTACGCAGTATTTT

d_gene: NA
j_gene: TRBJ1-1
abundance: few
v_gene: TRBV12-3/TRBV12-4
CDR3aa: CASSTDRKAFF
CDR3nt: TGTGCCAGCAGCACCGACAGGAAAGCTTTCTTT

d_gene: TRBD1
j_gene: TRBJ2-4
abundance: NA
v_gene: TRBV28
CDR3aa: CASSLGTGTGVPKNIQYF
CDR3nt: TGTGCCAGCAGTTTAGGAACCGGGACAGGGGTGCCCAAAAACATTCAGTACTTC

d_gene: TRBD2
j_gene: TRBJ2-1
abundance: NA
v_gene: TRBV7-9
CDR3aa: CASSLSRGGHNEQFF
CDR3nt: TGTGCCAGCAGCTTATCACGGGGGGGTCACAATGAGCAGTTCTTC

d_gene: TRBD1
j_gene: TRBJ1-5
abundance: NA
v_gene: TRBV28
CDR3aa: CASSSGQGNNQPQHF
CDR3nt: TGTGCCAGCAGTTCGGGACAGGGGAACAATCAGCCCCAGCATTTT

d_gene: TRBD2
j_gene: TRBJ2-7
abundance: NA
v_gene: TRBV19
CDR3aa: CASSVTSGAYEQYF
CDR3nt: TGTGCCAGTAGTGTCACTAGCGGTGCCTACGAGCAGTACTTC

d_gene: TRBD2
j_gene: TRBJ2-7
abundance: NA
v_gene: TRBV13
CDR3aa: CASRSSGPSGIEHEQYF
CDR3nt: TGTGCCAGCAGATCATCTGGGCCTAGCGGTATTGAGCACGAGCAGTACTTC

d_gene: TRBD1
j_gene: TRBJ1-4
abundance: NA
v_gene: TRBV6-1
CDR3aa: CASSEDSPGTGNEKLFF
CDR3nt: TGTGCCAGCAGTGAAGATTCCCCCGGGACAGGGAATGAAAAACTGTTTTTT

d_gene: TRBD1
j_gene: TRBJ2-5
abundance: NA
v_gene: TRBV5-6
CDR3aa: CASSPWPGQGETQYF
CDR3nt: TGTGCCAGCAGCCCTTGGCCGGGACAGGGAGAGACCCAGTACTTC

d_gene: NA
j_gene: TRBJ1-5
abundance: NA
v_gene: TRBV27
CDR3aa: CASSIDRSSNQPQHF
CDR3nt: TGTGCCAGCAGTATCGACAGGAGTAGCAATCAGCCCCAGCATTTT

d_gene: TRBD1
j_gene: TRBJ2-5
abundance: NA
v_gene: TRBV29-1
CDR3aa: CSAGTGTQETQYF
CDR3nt: TGCAGCGCCGGGACAGGTACCCAAGAGACCCAGTACTTC

d_gene: NA
j_gene: TRBJ2-7
abundance: NA
v_gene: TRBV13
CDR3aa: CASSAGLRKYEQYF
CDR3nt: TGTGCCAGCAGCGCAGGACTACGAAAATACGAGCAGTACTTC

d_gene: NA
j_gene: TRBJ1-3
abundance: NA
v_gene: TRBV9
CDR3aa: CASSGLGNTIYF
CDR3nt: TGTGCCAGCAGCGGGCTGGGAAACACCATATATTTT

d_gene: NA
j_gene: TRBJ2-1
abundance: NA
v_gene: TRBV28
CDR3aa: CASSLSASEQFF
CDR3nt: TGTGCCAGCAGCCTTTCAGCTAGTGAGCAGTTCTTC

d_gene: TRBD1
j_gene: TRBJ1-4
abundance: NA
v_gene: TRBV7-7
CDR3aa: CASSSGTGGEKLFF
CDR3nt: TGTGCTAGCAGCTCCGGGACAGGGGGGGAAAAACTGTTTTTT

d_gene: TRBD1
j_gene: TRBJ1-1
abundance: NA
v_gene: TRBV11-2
CDR3aa: CASSLLTGGLNTEAFF
CDR3nt: TGTGCCAGCAGCTTACTAACAGGGGGCCTTAACACTGAAGCTTTCTTT

d_gene: NA
j_gene: TRBJ2-1
abundance: once
v_gene: TRBV7-3
CDR3aa: CASSRRGGTGSNEQFF
CDR3nt: TGTGCCAGCTCACGAAGGGGTGGCACTGGGTCCAATGAGCAGTTCTTC

d_gene: TRBD2
j_gene: TRBJ2-3
abundance: NA
v_gene: TRBV28
CDR3aa: CASMGPSGLTDTQYF
CDR3nt: TGTGCCAGCATGGGGCCTAGCGGACTCACAGATACGCAGTATTTT

d_gene: TRBD2
j_gene: TRBJ2-7
abundance: NA
v_gene: TRBV12-5
CDR3aa: CASGFAAGAAGGNHHPAAPHEQYF
CDR3nt: TGTGCTAGTGGTTTTGCGGCGGGAGCCGCCGGAGGGAACCACCACCCCGCCGCTCCGCACGAGCAGTACTTC

d_gene: TRBD1
j_gene: TRBJ1-5
abundance: NA
v_gene: TRBV7-2
CDR3aa: CASSLEGTGARQPQHF
CDR3nt: TGTGCCAGCAGCTTAGAAGGGACAGGGGCCCGTCAGCCCCAGCATTTT

d_gene: TRBD1
j_gene: TRBJ1-1
abundance: NA
v_gene: TRBV30
CDR3aa: CAWRREGARDTEAFF
CDR3nt: TGTGCCTGGAGAAGAGAGGGGGCGCGGGACACTGAAGCTTTCTTT

d_gene: NA
j_gene: TRBJ1-5
abundance: NA
v_gene: TRBV27
CDR3aa: CASSLSGQSNQPQHF
CDR3nt: TGTGCCAGCAGTTTGAGTGGACAGAGCAATCAGCCCCAGCATTTT

d_gene: NA
j_gene: TRBJ1-1
abundance: NA
v_gene: TRBV28
CDR3aa: CASSEDRSRTEAFF
CDR3nt: TGTGCCAGCAGTGAAGACAGGTCTCGAACTGAAGCTTTCTTT

d_gene: NA
j_gene: TRBJ2-1
abundance: once
v_gene: TRBV5-1
CDR3aa: CASSLTPGDYNEQFF
CDR3nt: TGCGCCAGCAGCTTGACTCCGGGAGACTACAATGAGCAGTTCTTC

d_gene: TRBD2
j_gene: TRBJ2-1
abundance: NA
v_gene: TRBV5-8
CDR3aa: CASSLTSGRVLDEQFF
CDR3nt: TGTGCCAGCAGCTTGACTAGCGGGAGGGTATTGGATGAGCAGTTCTTC

d_gene: NA
j_gene: TRBJ1-1
abundance: NA
v_gene: TRBV11-1
CDR3aa: CASRAANTEAFF
CDR3nt: TGTGCCAGCAGGGCGGCGAACACTGAAGCTTTCTTT

d_gene: TRBD1
j_gene: TRBJ1-1
abundance: NA
v_gene: TRBV6-5
CDR3aa: CASSSVTGEGTEAFF
CDR3nt: TGTGCCAGCAGTTCCGTTACAGGGGAAGGAACTGAAGCTTTCTTT

d_gene: TRBD1
j_gene: TRBJ1-2
abundance: NA
v_gene: TRBV27
CDR3aa: CASSFMGQTNYGYTF
CDR3nt: TGTGCCAGCAGTTTTATGGGACAGACAAACTATGGCTACACCTTC

d_gene: NA
j_gene: TRBJ2-2
abundance: NA
v_gene: TRBV24-1
CDR3aa: CATSDLGASPGELFF
CDR3nt: TGTGCCACCAGTGATTTGGGGGCCTCCCCCGGGGAGCTGTTTTTT

d_gene: TRBD1
j_gene: TRBJ1-2
abundance: NA
v_gene: TRBV9
CDR3aa: CASGQASSYGYTF
CDR3nt: TGTGCCAGCGGACAGGCATCGTCCTATGGCTACACCTTC

d_gene: NA
j_gene: TRBJ1-2
abundance: NA
v_gene: TRBV12-3/TRBV12-4
CDR3aa: CASSFPETGYTF
CDR3nt: TGTGCCAGCAGTTTCCCCGAGACAGGCTACACCTTC

d_gene: NA
j_gene: TRBJ2-4
abundance: NA
v_gene: TRBV11-2
CDR3aa: CASSLRGTKNIQYF
CDR3nt: TGTGCCAGCAGCTTAAGGGGAACCAAAAACATTCAGTACTTC

d_gene: NA
j_gene: TRBJ2-7
abundance: NA
v_gene: TRBV15
CDR3aa: CATSREGAGYEQYF
CDR3nt: TGTGCCACCAGCAGAGAGGGGGCTGGGTACGAGCAGTACTTC

d_gene: NA
j_gene: TRBJ2-1
abundance: once
v_gene: TRBV11-3
CDR3aa: CASSLDPSLQGLYEQFF
CDR3nt: TGTGCCAGCAGCTTAGATCCATCTCTGCAGGGGCTCTATGAGCAGTTCTTC

d_gene: NA
j_gene: TRBJ1-2
abundance: NA
v_gene: TRBV27
CDR3aa: CASSLGQSYGYTF
CDR3nt: TGTGCCAGCAGTTTGGGGCAGTCTTATGGCTACACCTTC

d_gene: NA
j_gene: TRBJ1-2
abundance: NA
v_gene: TRBV2
CDR3aa: CASSETQGAYGYTF
CDR3nt: TGTGCCAGCAGTGAAACGCAGGGTGCATATGGCTACACCTTC

d_gene: TRBD2
j_gene: TRBJ2-4
abundance: NA
v_gene: TRBV28
CDR3aa: CASSSTSGGYF
CDR3nt: TGTGCCAGCAGCTCAACTAGCGGGGGGTACTTC

d_gene: NA
j_gene: TRBJ1-2
abundance: NA
v_gene: TRBV6-1
CDR3aa: CASSETVLYGYTF
CDR3nt: TGTGCCAGCAGTGAAACGGTCCTCTATGGCTACACCTTC

d_gene: TRBD1
j_gene: TRBJ2-3
abundance: NA
v_gene: TRBV7-2
CDR3aa: CASSPDRRSTDTQYF
CDR3nt: TGTGCCAGCAGCCCGGACAGGCGGTCCACAGATACGCAGTATTTT

d_gene: TRBD2
j_gene: TRBJ2-1
abundance: NA
v_gene: TRBV10-3
CDR3aa: CAISPLPGGYEQFF
CDR3nt: TGTGCCATCAGTCCCCTCCCCGGGGGGTATGAGCAGTTCTTC

d_gene: NA
j_gene: TRBJ2-3
abundance: NA
v_gene: TRBV6-2/TRBV6-3
CDR3aa: CASSHPTVWSTDTQYF
CDR3nt: TGTGCCAGCAGTCACCCGACAGTTTGGAGCACAGATACGCAGTATTTT

d_gene: TRBD1
j_gene: TRBJ1-2
abundance: NA
v_gene: TRBV28
CDR3aa: CASSPDREFRRNYGYTF
CDR3nt: TGTGCCAGCAGTCCAGACAGGGAATTTCGGCGTAACTATGGCTACACCTTC

d_gene: NA
j_gene: TRBJ1-5
abundance: once
v_gene: TRBV2
CDR3aa: CASSGGAPRNQPQHF
CDR3nt: TGTGCCAGCAGTGGTGGGGCTCCTCGGAATCAGCCCCAGCATTTT

d_gene: TRBD2
j_gene: TRBJ2-1
abundance: NA
v_gene: TRBV7-8
CDR3aa: CASSLALAAYSSYNEQFF
CDR3nt: TGTGCCAGCAGCTTAGCGCTAGCGGCGTACTCATCCTACAATGAGCAGTTCTTC

d_gene: TRBD1
j_gene: TRBJ2-4
abundance: NA
v_gene: TRBV6-1
CDR3aa: CASSESWTGPKNIQYF
CDR3nt: TGTGCCAGCAGTGAGAGTTGGACAGGGCCCAAAAACATTCAGTACTTC